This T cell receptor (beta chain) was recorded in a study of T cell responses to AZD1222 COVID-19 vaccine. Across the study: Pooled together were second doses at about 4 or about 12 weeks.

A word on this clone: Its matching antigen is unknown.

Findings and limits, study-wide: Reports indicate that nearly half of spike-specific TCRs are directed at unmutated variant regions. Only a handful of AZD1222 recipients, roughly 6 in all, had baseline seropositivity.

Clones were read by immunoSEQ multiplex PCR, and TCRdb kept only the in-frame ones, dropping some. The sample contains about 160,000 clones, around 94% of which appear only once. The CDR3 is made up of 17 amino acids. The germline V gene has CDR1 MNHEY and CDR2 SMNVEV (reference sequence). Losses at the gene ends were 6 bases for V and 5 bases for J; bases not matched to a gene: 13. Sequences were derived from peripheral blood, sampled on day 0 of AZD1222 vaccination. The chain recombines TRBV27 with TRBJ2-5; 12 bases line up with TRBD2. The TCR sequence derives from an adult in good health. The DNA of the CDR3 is TGTGCCAGCAGAAGGCTCGGGACTAGCGGGCGGGGGGAGACCCAGTACTTC. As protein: CASRRLGTSGRGETQYF.